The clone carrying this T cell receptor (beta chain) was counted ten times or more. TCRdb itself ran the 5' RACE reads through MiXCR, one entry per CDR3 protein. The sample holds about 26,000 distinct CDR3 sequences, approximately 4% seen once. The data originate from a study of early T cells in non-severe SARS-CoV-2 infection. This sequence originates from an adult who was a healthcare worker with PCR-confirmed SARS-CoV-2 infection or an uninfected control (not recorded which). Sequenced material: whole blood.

CDR3 bases: TGTGCCAGCAGTTACTCGGGCAGGGGAGGTACTGAAGCTTTCTTT. As protein: CASSYSGRGGTEAFF. This sequence joins TRBV6-5 and TRBJ1-1; perhaps TRBD1 as D (6 bases). The CDR3 extends over 15 amino acids. Looked up from germline, CDR1 is MNHEY and CDR2 is SVGAGI. V dropped 0 bases and J dropped 5 bases, with 13 bases sitting between them.